The T cell receptor (beta chain) described here comes from a study of human T cells and chemical hapten exposure. Each CDR3 protein gets one entry after TCRdb re-called the RACE reads with MiXCR. The table lists about 97,000 distinct CDR3 sequences, 27% of them singletons, with around a tenth in the top ten. Time point specified: patch test 3, about 24 weeks after DPC sensitization. Treatment indicated: therapeutic diphenylcyclopropenone sensitization with weekly scalp DPC. The CDR3 runs to 15 residues. CDR1 and CDR2 from the germline V gene are MNHNS and SASEGT. V gave up 3 bases and J gave up 2 bases, with 11 bases separating them.

This rearrangement joins TRBV6-1 to TRBJ1-5; possible D gene TRBD1, 5 bases. The clonotype originates from a man aged 35-49 years with alopecia areata. Some clones in this sample may be carry-over from other donors' samples. The source material was whole blood, sampled in connection with sensitization to the hapten diphenylcyclopropenone (DPC). The CDR3 nucleotides are TGTGCCAGCAGTGAGGGCCCGGGGGGCAATCAGCCCCAGCATTTT. It translates to CASSEGPGGNQPQHF.